Below are 27 T cell receptor beta chains sequenced from a single sample in a study of CD4+ T cells in melanoma. Here immunoSEQ multiplex PCR was the method, and the copy in TCRdb shows in-frame clones only, minus some. The sample lists 6,600 or so clones, about three fifths seen once, with more than 20% in the top ten. The sequenced material came from cells from a culture (not recorded whether cultured in vitro). All receptors derive from a human donor with melanoma.

J is TRBJ1-1 and V is TRBV7-9; D unclear. In germline, CDR1 is SEHNR, CDR2 FQNEAQ (reference sequence). The CDR3 covers 14 residues. Trimming removed 5 bases from V and 1 base from J, with 11 bases in between. CDR3: CASSLAVGNTEAFF. The CDR3 DNA sequence: TGTGCCAGCAGCCTGGCCGTAGGGAACACTGAAGCTTTCTTT.

The chain couples TRBV7-2 to TRBJ2-3, with D unclear. Germline CDR1 and CDR2: SGHTA and FQGNSA. V lost 1 base, J lost 5 bases, and 7 bases lay in between. This CDR3 region has 13 residues. The DNA for the CDR3 is TGTGCCAGCAGCTTAGAAAGTCGAGATACGCAGTATTTT. Translation: CASSLESRDTQYF. The full variable domain, completed using reference TRBV7-2 and TRBJ2-3, is GAGVSQSPSNKVTEKGKDVELRCDPISGHTALYWYRQSLGQGLEFLIYFQGNSAPDKSGLPSDRFSAERTGGSVSTLTIQRTQQEDSAVYLCASSLESRDTQYFGPGTRLTVL.

The chain is built from TRBV19 and TRBJ2-3, with TRBD1 matching 7 bases. CDR3 size: 16 residues. Trimming removed 4 bases from V and 3 bases from J; junction bases left unmatched: 10. Germline CDR1 reads LNHDA; CDR2 reads SQIVND (reference sequence). CDR3 loop: CASSTLYRGGTDTQYF. The CDR3 DNA sequence: TGTGCCAGTAGTACTCTATACAGGGGTGGAACAGATACGCAGTATTTT. The variable domain in full, with the rest retrieved from reference TRBV19 and TRBJ2-3, is DGGITQSPKYLFRKEGQNVTLSCEQNLNHDAMYWYRQDPGQGLRLIYYSQIVNDFQKGDIAEGYSVSREKKESFPLTVTSAQKNPTAFYLCASSTLYRGGTDTQYFGPGTRLTVL.

This clone was recorded once. The J gene is TRBJ2-5, the V gene TRBV7-9; D call uncertain. There are 14 residues in the CDR3. Germline loops: CDR1 SEHNR, CDR2 FQNEAQ (reference sequence). With 1 base removed from V and 5 bases from J, the gap between germline ends came to 11 bases. As DNA, the CDR3 is TGTGCCAGCAGCTTAGATCCGAAGCCGGAGACCCAGTACTTC. This sequence encodes CASSLDPKPETQYF.

This clone has just a few counts. V and J are TRBV5-4 and TRBJ2-3, with D perhaps being TRBD1 or TRBD2 (5 bases each). Germline-derived CDR1 and CDR2 are SGHNT and YYREEE (reference sequence). Trimming left V 4 bases short and J 2 bases short, with 14 bases between. CDR3 length equals 15 residues. CDR3 region: CASSQGPHNTDTQYF. The DNA for the CDR3 is TGTGCCAGCAGCCAGGGACCGCATAACACAGATACGCAGTATTTT.

This chain connects TRBV7-9 to TRBJ2-3, with D hard to call. The ends were cut back, 2 bases at V and 1 base at J, with 16 bases in the middle. CDR1 and CDR2 (germline): SEHNR, FQNEAQ (reference sequence). The CDR3 is 17 residues long. CDR3 amino acids: CASSLPIRTGGTDTQYF. The CDR3 DNA is TGTGCCAGCAGCTTACCAATACGGACCGGAGGCACAGATACGCAGTATTTT.

In this sample, this clone turned up once. CDR3 sequence reads: CSGWYGGMNTEAFF. In DNA, the CDR3 is TGCAGCGGGTGGTACGGCGGGATGAACACTGAAGCTTTCTTT. The rearrangement links TRBV29-1 to TRBJ1-1; D remains unclear. The V gene lost 7 bases and the J gene lost 0 bases, with 15 bases spanning the gap. CDR1 and CDR2 (germline): SQVTM, ANQGSEA. This CDR3 has 14 residues.

This clone was picked up a small number of times. The rearrangement links TRBV11-2 to TRBJ1-5; tentative D call: TRBD1 (5 bases). The V end lost 1 base, the J end lost 4 bases, and 8 bases lay between the germline ends. The CDR3 extends over 14 amino acids. CDR1 is SGHAT and CDR2 is FQNNGV in the germline V gene. CDR3 loop: CASSLGQTNQPQHF. CDR3 nucleotides: TGTGCCAGCAGCTTAGGACAGACTAATCAGCCCCAGCATTTT.

Within the sample, this clone is large. This chain joins TRBV13 and TRBJ2-3, with D perhaps TRBD2 (6 bases). The germline CDR1 and CDR2 sequences are PRHDT and FYEKMQ (reference sequence). With 4 bases removed from V and 1 base from J, the gap between germline ends came to 9 bases. This CDR3 spans 14 amino acids. In nucleotides, the CDR3 is TGTGCCAGCAGCTACGGGAGAGGCACAGATACGCAGTATTTT. As protein: CASSYGRGTDTQYF.

This clone was seen a few times. CDR3 bases: TGTGCCAGTCTCCAGGGAGGAGGAGGTAGTAGGGACTATGGCTACACCTTC. The encoded protein is CASLQGGGGSRDYGYTF. The chain has TRBV19 and TRBJ1-2; D might be TRBD1 (5 bases). V was cut by 8 bases and J by 3 bases, with 25 bases left in between. This CDR3 contains 17 residues. Germline V gene sequence: CDR1 LNHDA, CDR2 SQIVND (reference sequence).

Turning to this clone: Being one base from a much bigger clone, this may be a read error. The chain carries TRBV5-1 and TRBJ1-1; D not certain. From germline, CDR1 is SGHRS and CDR2 YFSETQ. Between the trimmed V and J ends, which lost 4 bases and 3 bases, there was a span of 4 bases. CDR3 length equals 11 residues. The CDR3 DNA reads as TGCGCCAGCAGCACGGACACTGAAGCTTTCTTT. This gives the protein CASSTDTEAFF.

V usage is TRBV7-2 and J usage is TRBJ1-2; the match to TRBD1 covers 8 bases. V was pared by 3 bases and J by 5 bases, with 11 bases of the junction left unmatched. CDR1 is SGHTA, CDR2 FQGNSA, per germline. The CDR3 has 16 amino acids. The CDR3 protein is CASSLVGGQVAYGYTF. CDR3 DNA: TGTGCCAGCAGCTTGGTCGGGGGACAGGTTGCTTATGGCTACACCTTC.

The J gene is TRBJ2-1, the V gene TRBV5-1, with 7 nucleotides matching TRBD1. The germline CDR1 and CDR2 sequences are SGHRS and YFSETQ. V lost 4 bases and J lost 0; bases outside the gene matches: 7. The CDR3 runs to 16 residues. CDR3 sequence (DNA): TGCGCCAGCAGCGGACCGACAGGGCGCTCCTACAATGAGCAGTTCTTC. This encodes CASSGPTGRSYNEQFF.

CDR3 residues: CASSPIATNEKLFF. Here the CDR3 DNA reads TGTGCCAGCAGTCCAATTGCAACTAATGAAAAACTGTTTTTT. The J gene is TRBJ1-4, the V gene TRBV3-1 (or the pseudogene TRBV3-2); D unresolved. The CDR3 runs 14 residues. Trimming removed 6 bases at V and 0 bases at J, with 8 bases between. The germline V gene encodes CDR1 LGHDT and CDR2 YNNKEL (reference sequence).

V gene TRBV7-9 combines with J gene TRBJ2-3; 7 bases line up with TRBD2. The V and J ends lost 3 bases and 10 bases, in that order; junction bases with no gene match: 19. CDR1 is SEHNR, CDR2 FQNEAQ, per germline (reference sequence). The CDR3 totals 17 residues. The chain's CDR3 is CASSFGTNHLVVAAQYF. CDR3 nucleotides: TGTGCCAGCAGCTTTGGGACTAACCACCTTGTAGTTGCAGCGCAGTATTTT.

The genes are TRBV27 and TRBJ1-2, with D uncertain. With 6 bases removed from V and 1 base from J, the gap between germline ends came to 6 bases. The CDR3 is made up of 12 amino acids. Germline values: CDR1 MNHEY, CDR2 SMNVEV (reference sequence). The CDR3: CASRERNYGYTF. The CDR3 nucleotides read TGTGCCAGCAGAGAACGTAACTATGGCTACACCTTC.

The chain recombines TRBV18 with TRBJ1-2; 12 bases line up with TRBD1. This CDR3 is built from 16 residues. Trimming at V came to 2 bases and at J to 6 bases, leaving 7 bases not matched to a gene. The germline V gene has CDR1 KGHSH and CDR2 LQKENI. CDR3 in amino acids: CASSPAGTGGVNGYTF. CDR3 in DNA: TGTGCCAGCTCACCAGCCGGGACAGGGGGCGTAAATGGCTACACCTTC.

The chain links TRBV7-2 to TRBJ2-2; 8 positions match TRBD2. CDR1 and CDR2 from the germline V gene are SGHTA and FQGNSA. Losses at the gene ends were 1 base for V and 5 bases for J; bases not matched to a gene: 12. This CDR3 spans 18 amino acids. The CDR3: CASSLGFIGGGRTGELFF. The DNA of the CDR3 is TGTGCCAGCAGCTTAGGTTTCATCGGGGGGGGCCGGACCGGGGAGCTGTTTTTT.

Within the sample, this clone is medium-sized. This rearrangement joins TRBV27 to TRBJ2-1; D gene ambiguous. CDR3 length equals 14 residues. Germline V gene sequence: CDR1 MNHEY, CDR2 SMNVEV (reference sequence). The V gene lost 6 bases and the J gene lost 4 bases, with 13 bases spanning the gap. This chain's CDR3 is CASSLSGLYNEQFF. CDR3 coding DNA: TGTGCCAGCAGCCTCTCCGGGTTGTACAATGAGCAGTTCTTC.

The CDR3 DNA sequence: TGCGCCAGCAGCTGGCGGGACGGGTCCAAGGATGAGCAGTTCTTC. Amino acid sequence: CASSWRDGSKDEQFF. The J gene is TRBJ2-1, the V gene TRBV5-1; TRBD2 is a possible D gene (6 bases). The CDR3 has 15 residues. V was cut by 3 bases and J by 8 bases, with 18 bases left in between. Germline V gives CDR1 SGHRS, CDR2 YFSETQ. The full variable domain, with the rest looked up from reference TRBV5-1 and TRBJ2-1, is KAGVTQTPRYLIKTRGQQVTLSCSPISGHRSVSWYQQTPGQGLQFLFEYFSETQRNKGNFPGRFSGRQFSNSRSEMNVSTLELGDSALYLCASSWRDGSKDEQFFGPGTRLTVL.

The chain carries TRBV29-1 and TRBJ1-2, with no clear D. Germline V lookup: CDR1 SQVTM, CDR2 ANQGSEA. The CDR3 loop spans 11 amino acids. Trimming pared 4 bases from V and 6 bases from J, leaving 9 bases between. The CDR3 sequence: CSVVTGNGYTF. The CDR3 coding sequence is TGCAGCGTTGTAACTGGTAATGGCTACACCTTC.

CDR3 sequence reads: CASSLGQGSGRDQPQHF. The CDR3 nucleotides read TGTGCCAGCAGCTTGGGACAGGGGTCCGGTCGAGATCAGCCCCAGCATTTT. The gene calls are TRBV7-9 and TRBJ1-5; TRBD1 aligns across 10 bases. With 3 bases clipped from V and 5 bases from J, the junction kept 10 bases outside the gene matches. This CDR3 has 17 residues. The germline CDR1 and CDR2 sequences are SEHNR and FQNEAQ (reference sequence).

The chain has TRBV19 and TRBJ2-3; a possible D gene is TRBD1 (6 bases). CDR1 and CDR2 (germline): LNHDA, SQIVND (reference sequence). V lost 6 bases, J lost 0 bases, and 7 bases lay in between. This CDR3 is built from 13 residues. This CDR3 is CASRGASTDTQYF. CDR3 DNA sequence: TGTGCCAGTAGGGGGGCCAGCACAGATACGCAGTATTTT.

The chain links TRBV19 to TRBJ1-5; D not resolved. The V end lost 7 bases, the J end lost 6 bases, and 13 bases lay between the germline ends. Germline lookup yields CDR1 LNHDA and CDR2 SQIVND (reference sequence). The length of the CDR3 is 13 residues. CDR3 in DNA: TGTGCCAGTACCCGAGGAGCGGCTCAGCCCCAGCATTTT. The encoded protein is CASTRGAAQPQHF.

This chain joins TRBV29-1 and TRBJ1-1, with unresolved D. The length of the CDR3 is 12 residues. The germline V gene encodes CDR1 SQVTM and CDR2 ANQGSEA. Trimming stripped 0 bases from V and 8 bases from J, with 10 bases between. CDR3 residues: CSVEEEQGEAFF. The CDR3 bases are TGCAGCGTTGAAGAGGAACAAGGGGAAGCTTTCTTT.

The chain has TRBV5-5 and TRBJ1-1; D unresolved. Trimming removed 4 bases from V and 6 bases from J, with 10 bases in between. This CDR3 is built from 12 residues. The V gene's germline CDR1 is SGHKS and CDR2 YYEKEE (reference sequence). The CDR3 protein is CASSPQLSEAFF. CDR3 bases: TGTGCCAGCAGCCCGCAGTTATCTGAAGCTTTCTTT.

By share, this clone ranks as medium-sized. This chain links TRBV29-1 with TRBJ1-1, with D hard to call. Trimming left V 7 bases short and J 2 bases short, with 11 bases between. Looked up from germline, CDR1 is SQVTM and CDR2 is ANQGSEA. This CDR3 is built from 12 residues. The DNA for the CDR3 is TGCAGCGCATTAGACGGAAACACTGAAGCTTTCTTT. This codes for CSALDGNTEAFF.